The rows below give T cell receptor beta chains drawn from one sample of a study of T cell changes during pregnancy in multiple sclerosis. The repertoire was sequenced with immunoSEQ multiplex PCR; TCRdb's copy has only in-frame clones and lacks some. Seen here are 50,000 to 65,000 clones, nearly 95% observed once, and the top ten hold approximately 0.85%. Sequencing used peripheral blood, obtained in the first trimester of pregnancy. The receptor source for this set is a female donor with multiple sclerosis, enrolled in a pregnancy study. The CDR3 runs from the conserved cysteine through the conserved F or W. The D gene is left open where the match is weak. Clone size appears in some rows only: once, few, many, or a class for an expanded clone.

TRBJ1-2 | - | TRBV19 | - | TGTGCCAGTAGCCTTACTAAACAGGTCCCCTATGGCTACACCTTC | CASSLTKQVPYGYTF
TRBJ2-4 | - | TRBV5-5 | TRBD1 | TGTGCCAGCAGCCCAGGGACAGGGTTGTCCAAAAACATTCAGTACTTC | CASSPGTGLSKNIQYF
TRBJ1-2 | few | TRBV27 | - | TGTGCCAGCAGTTTAGCATACGGGACTCCTGATGGCTACACCTTC | CASSLAYGTPDGYTF
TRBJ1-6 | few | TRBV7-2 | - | TGTGCCAGCAGCTTAATCGAGGGTAATTCACCCCTCCACTTT | CASSLIEGNSPLHF
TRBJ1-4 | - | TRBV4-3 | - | TGCGCCAGCAGCCAAGATGGGGTAGGCAGGGGAAGAACTAATGAAAAACTGTTTTTT | CASSQDGVGRGRTNEKLFF
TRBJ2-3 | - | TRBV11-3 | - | TGTGCCAGCAGCTTCTCGACTAGTCTGTTAGATACGCAGTATTTT | CASSFSTSLLDTQYF
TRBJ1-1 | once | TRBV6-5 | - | TGTGCCAGCAGTTACTCTACAGGACATCCGGTTCTTGAAGCTTTCTTT | CASSYSTGHPVLEAFF
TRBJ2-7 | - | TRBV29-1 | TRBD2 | TGCAGCGTTTTACTAGCGGGCTTCTACGAGCAGTACTTC | CSVLLAGFYEQYF
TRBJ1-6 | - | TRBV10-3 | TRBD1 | TGTGCCATCAAGAAGGACAGGGGGAGTGATTCACCCCTCCACTTT | CAIKKDRGSDSPLHF
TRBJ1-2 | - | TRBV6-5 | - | TGTGCCAGCAGTTCTCCGGACAGTTATAACTATGGCTACACCTTC | CASSSPDSYNYGYTF
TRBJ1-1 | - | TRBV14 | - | TGTGCCAGCAGCCAAGAAGCAGGGCGGTACACTGAAGCTTTCTTT | CASSQEAGRYTEAFF
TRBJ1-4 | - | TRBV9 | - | TGTGCCAGCAGCGCTTATGACAGTAATGAAAAACTGTTTTTT | CASSAYDSNEKLFF
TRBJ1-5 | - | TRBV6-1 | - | TGTGCCAGCAGTGGGGCAGGGGCTCAGCCCCAGCATTTT | CASSGAGAQPQHF
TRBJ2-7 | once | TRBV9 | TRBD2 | TGTGCCAGCAGCGTAGGATCGGGGGGTTACTACGAGCAGTACTTC | CASSVGSGGYYEQYF
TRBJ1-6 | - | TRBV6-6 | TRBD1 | TGTGCCAGCAGTTACAAGGGGGCGAGTTCACCCCTCCACTTT | CASSYKGASSPLHF
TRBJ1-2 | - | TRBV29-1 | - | TGCAGCGTTGAAACGACAGGAAGCTATGGCTACACCTTC | CSVETTGSYGYTF
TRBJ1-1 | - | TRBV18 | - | TGTGCCAGCTCACCTATATCCGGGGATCGGGCTGAAGCTTTCTTT | CASSPISGDRAEAFF
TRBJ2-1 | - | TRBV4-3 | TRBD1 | TGCGCCAGCAGCCCGGGACAGGGAGCGGACAATGAGCAGTTCTTC | CASSPGQGADNEQFF
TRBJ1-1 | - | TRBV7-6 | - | TGTGCCAGCAGCCCCGCAAGTCGAAATCGGGCTTTCTTT | CASSPASRNRAFF
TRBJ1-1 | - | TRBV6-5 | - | TGTGCCAGCAGTTACTCCCCTGGAGCGGTGAACACTGAAGCTTTCTTT | CASSYSPGAVNTEAFF
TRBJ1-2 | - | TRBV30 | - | TGTGCCTGGAGTGTGGGCGTCTATGGCTACACCTTC | CAWSVGVYGYTF
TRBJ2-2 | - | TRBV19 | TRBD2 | TGTGCCAGAGATGGACTAGCGGGGGAGTCGGGCACCGGGGAGCTGTTTTTT | CARDGLAGESGTGELFF
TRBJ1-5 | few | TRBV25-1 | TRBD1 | TGTGCCAGCAGAGGACAGGGTGGCAATCAGCCCCAGCATTTT | CASRGQGGNQPQHF
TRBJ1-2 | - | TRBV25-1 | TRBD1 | TGTGCCAGCAGCCAGACAGGGGGTCCTGGCTACACCTTC | CASSQTGGPGYTF
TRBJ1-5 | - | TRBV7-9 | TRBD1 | TGTGCCAGCAGCTTACTACCCCCGACAGGGGGGGAGAATCAGCCCCAGCATTTT | CASSLLPPTGGENQPQHF
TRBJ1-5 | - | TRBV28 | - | TGTGCCAGCAGTCCCAAAGGCGGGTTAAGCAATCAGCCCCAGCATTTT | CASSPKGGLSNQPQHF
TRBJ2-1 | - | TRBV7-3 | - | TGTGCCAGCAGCTTATCAGGTCGACAGAACAATGAGCAGTTCTTC | CASSLSGRQNNEQFF
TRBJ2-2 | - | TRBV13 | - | TGTGCCAGCAGCTCCCGTCGGTCCCCCGGGGAGCTGTTTTTT | CASSSRRSPGELFF
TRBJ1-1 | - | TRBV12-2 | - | TGTGCAAGTCGCCCTCAGGGGGAAGACACTGAAGCTTTCTTT | CASRPQGEDTEAFF
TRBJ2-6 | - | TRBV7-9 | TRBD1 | TGTGCCAGCAGTACGGGACAGGGGGCGCGTGGGGCCAACGTCCTGACTTTC | CASSTGQGARGANVLTF
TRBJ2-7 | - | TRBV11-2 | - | TGTGCCAGCAGCTTATCGCAGGGGACCTACGAGCAGTACTTC | CASSLSQGTYEQYF
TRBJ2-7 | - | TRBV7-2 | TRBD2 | TGTGCCAGCAGCTTATGGCGGGGGGAGGTTTACGAGCAGTACTTC | CASSLWRGEVYEQYF
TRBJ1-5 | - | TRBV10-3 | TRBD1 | TGTGCCATCAGGGGACAGGGTGGGCAGCCCCAGCATTTT | CAIRGQGGQPQHF
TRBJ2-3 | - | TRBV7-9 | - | TGTGCCAGCAGCCCAGAGGCCGATACGCAGTATTTT | CASSPEADTQYF
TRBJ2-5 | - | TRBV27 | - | TGTGCCAGCAGCAACAGGGAAACCCAAGAGACCCAGTACTTC | CASSNRETQETQYF
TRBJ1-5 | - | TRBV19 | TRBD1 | TGTGCCAGTCTTGGACAGGATTGGGAGCCCCAGCATTTT | CASLGQDWEPQHF
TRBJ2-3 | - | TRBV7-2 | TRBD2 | TGTGCCAGCAGCTTACTAGCGGTTAGCACAGATACGCAGTATTTT | CASSLLAVSTDTQYF
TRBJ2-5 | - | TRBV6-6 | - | TGTGCCAGCAGTTACCCGCCGGTGGGGCGCCAAGAGACCCAGTACTTC | CASSYPPVGRQETQYF
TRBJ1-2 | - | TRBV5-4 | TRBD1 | TGTGCCAGCAGCCCCGGCAGGGGGCGAGAGTATGGCTACACCTTC | CASSPGRGREYGYTF
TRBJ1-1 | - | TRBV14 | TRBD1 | TGTGCCAGCAGCCAAGGAGGACAGGATGAAGCTTTCTTT | CASSQGGQDEAFF
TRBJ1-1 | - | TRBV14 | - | TGTGCCAGCAGCCTCCGGACAGACCGAAACACTGAAGCTTTCTTT | CASSLRTDRNTEAFF
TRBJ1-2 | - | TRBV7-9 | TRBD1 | TGTGCCAGCAGCCCCCGGCCCGACAGGGGGACTAACTATGGCTACACCTTC | CASSPRPDRGTNYGYTF
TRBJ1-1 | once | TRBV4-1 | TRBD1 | TGCGCCAGCAGCCAACCTACGGGACAGGGAGTAAGAAACACTGAAGCTTTCTTT | CASSQPTGQGVRNTEAFF
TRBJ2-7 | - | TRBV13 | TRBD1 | TGTGCCAGCAGTTCCCCCGGACAGGGGAGCTCCTACGAGCAGTACTTC | CASSSPGQGSSYEQYF
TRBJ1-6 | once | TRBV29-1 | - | TGCAGCGTATCAGGAAGCTCCTATAATTCACCCCTCCACTTT | CSVSGSSYNSPLHF